The next 32 T cell receptor beta chains were all read from a single sample in a study of post-analysis software for immune sequencing data. Study observations and caveats: When patients were compared with controls, four or five TRBV segments were more frequent, TRBV5-6, TRBV5-1 and TRBV20-1 among them.

Libraries were made from TCR beta cDNA, and they carried unique molecular identifiers. TCRdb re-called the PCR reads with MiXCR, one entry per CDR3 protein. Altogether under 200,000 distinct CDR3 sequences are present, 25% to 35% being singletons, with the ten largest covering 3% to 4%. No cognate antigen is known for these TCRs. The material sequenced was blood. The receptors were sampled from a girl between 2 and 17 years old with multiple sclerosis.

The chain employs TRBV20-1 and TRBJ2-1; 8 bases map to TRBD1. The J segment lost 8 bases and the V segment lost 3 bases, leaving 12 bases of the junction unmatched. The CDR3 consists of 15 residues. Per the germline V gene, CDR1 is DFQATT and CDR2 is SNEGSKA (reference sequence). The CDR3 coding sequence is TGCAGTGCTAGCCGGACAGGGATGCAATTCGATGAGCAGTTCTTC. Residues: CSASRTGMQFDEQFF.

Concerning this clonotype itself: A much bigger clone sits one base away, suggesting this may be a read error. The chain has TRBV5-1 and TRBJ2-5, with TRBD2 as a possible D gene (6 bases). CDR1 and CDR2 from the germline V gene are SGHRS and YFSETQ. There are 13 residues in the CDR3. V was cut by 4 bases and J by 11 bases, with 18 bases left in between. CDR3 sequence: CASSPSTSYGQYF. Here the CDR3 DNA reads TGCGCCAGCAGCCCCTCGACTAGTTACGGGCAGTACTTC.

With respect to this clonotype: The junction shows a germline mismatch at one end, possibly a read error. The chain has TRBV7-9 and TRBJ1-2; D is possibly TRBD1 (6 bases). The germline CDR1 and CDR2 sequences are SEHNR and FQNEAQ (reference sequence). The CDR3 loop spans 19 amino acids. CDR3 bases: TGTGCCAGCAGCTTAGCTACCGGGGCCGCGACAGGCATGAACTATGGCTGCACCTTC. This sequence encodes CASSLATGAATGMNYGCTF. Supplemented by reference TRBV7-9 and TRBJ1-2, the full variable domain reads DTGVSQNPRHKITKRGQNVTFRCDPISEHNRLYWYRQTLGQGPEFLTYFQNEAQLEKSRLLSDRFSAERPKGSFSTLEIQRTEQGDSAMYLCASSLATGAATGMNYGCTFGSGTRLTVV.

This chain uses TRBV28 with TRBJ1-1, with TRBD1 as a possible D gene (5 bases). V lost 7 bases and J lost 1, with 16 bases in between. The CDR3 totals 15 residues. The germline CDR1 and CDR2 sequences are MDHEN and SYDVKM. The CDR3 sequence: CASNLVRGRNTEAFF. In DNA form, the CDR3 reads TGTGCCAGCAATTTGGTTAGGGGCAGGAACACTGAAGCTTTCTTT.

This clonotype was counted many times. The chain employs TRBV6-2 or TRBV6-3 and TRBJ2-7, with a possible D match to TRBD2 (6 bases). This CDR3 has 12 residues. The germline V gene encodes CDR1 MNHEY and CDR2 SVGEGT. Trimming took off 5 bases at V and 3 bases at J, with 8 bases between the two ends. CDR3 sequence (DNA): TGTGCCAGCAGTACGGACTACTACGAGCAGTACTTC. Its protein is CASSTDYYEQYF.

The sample holds many counts of this clonotype. The chain links TRBV5-1 to TRBJ2-7, with 11 bases that match TRBD2. CDR3 length: 16 amino acids. Per germline, CDR1 SGHRS and CDR2 YFSETQ. The J segment lost 0 bases and the V segment lost 0 bases, leaving 2 bases of the junction unmatched. The CDR3 coding sequence is TGCGCCAGCAGCTTGGCTAGCGGGGGGACCTCCTACGAGCAGTACTTC. Amino acids: CASSLASGGTSYEQYF.

The chain recombines TRBV2 with TRBJ1-5; 7 nucleotides align to TRBD1. The CDR3 consists of 15 residues. V lost 5 bases to trimming and J lost 6 bases; unmatched junction nucleotides: 10. In germline, CDR1 is SNHLY, CDR2 FYNNEI. For the CDR3, the DNA is TGTGCCAGCAGTTCTGACAGGGTCCCAGGTCAGCCCCAGCATTTT. Its protein is CASSSDRVPGQPQHF.

The DNA of the CDR3 is TGCGCCAGCAGCCAAGCCCTGGGGTCTTATAGCAATCAGCCCCAGCATTTT. Its protein is CASSQALGSYSNQPQHF. The V gene is TRBV4-3, the J gene TRBJ1-5; unclear D gene. Germline CDR1 is LGHNA and CDR2 is YSLEER. The CDR3 length is 17 residues. V lost 1 base, J lost 0 bases, and 13 bases lay in between.

The CDR3 loop is CASSEHARETYEQYF. The CDR3, as DNA: TGTGCCAGCAGCGAGCACGCCAGGGAGACCTACGAGCAGTACTTC. This chain joins TRBV6-4 and TRBJ2-7; either TRBD1 or TRBD2 may fit D (5 bases each). Trimming removed 6 bases from V and 2 bases from J, with 17 bases in between. The CDR3 covers 15 residues. Germline CDR1 MRHNA, CDR2 SNTAGT.

With respect to this clonotype: One base away lies a much larger clone, so this may be a sequencing read error. The chain has TRBV29-1 and TRBJ1-2; D remains ambiguous. Trimming pared 3 bases from V and 4 bases from J, leaving 12 bases between. This CDR3 is 13 amino acids long. From germline, CDR1 is SQVTM and CDR2 ANQGSEA. The CDR3 reads CSVDPTVSYGYTF. The CDR3, as DNA: TGCAGCGTTGATCCTACAGTGAGCTATGGCTACACCTTC.

This chain links TRBV27 with TRBJ2-7, with 7 bases aligning to TRBD1. J was trimmed by 0 bases and V by 5 bases; bases with no gene match: 16. The CDR3 extends over 18 amino acids. Germline loops: CDR1 MNHEY, CDR2 SMNVEV (reference sequence). The CDR3 loop is CASSPARIGTESSYEQYF. In nucleotides, the CDR3 is TGTGCCAGCAGTCCAGCCCGCATCGGGACAGAGAGCTCCTACGAGCAGTACTTC.

This clonotype was counted at least ten times. CDR3 in amino acids: CAISDGQASYEQYF. The CDR3 nucleotides are TGTGCCATCAGTGATGGACAGGCAAGCTACGAGCAGTACTTC. The chain has TRBV10-3 and TRBJ2-7; 7 bases are a match to TRBD1. V was clipped by 3 bases and J by 3 bases; unmatched bases: 5. This CDR3 has 14 amino acids. Germline V CDR1 and CDR2: ENHRY, SYGVKD.

Notes on this clonotype: A much bigger clone sits one base away, suggesting this may be a read error. V is TRBV6-2 or TRBV6-3 and J is TRBJ2-7; tentatively, D is TRBD1 (5 bases). Germline CDR1 is MNHEY and CDR2 is SVGEGT. The germline V and J ends were trimmed by 2 bases and 3 bases, with 11 bases remaining between them. The CDR3 has 14 residues. CDR3 protein: CASSYVRGSYEQYF. The CDR3 DNA reads TGTGCCAGCAGTTACGTAAGGGGAAGCTACGAGCAGTACTTC.

This clonotype was seen many times. V gene TRBV20-1 combines with J gene TRBJ2-1; 8 bases match TRBD2. Losses at the gene ends were 3 bases for V and 6 bases for J; bases not matched to a gene: 1. CDR1 is DFQATT, CDR2 SNEGSKA, per germline (reference sequence). The CDR3 loop spans 12 amino acids. The CDR3 DNA sequence: TGCAGTGCTAGGCGGGGGGCCAATGAGCAGTTCTTC. Translating it yields CSARRGANEQFF.

The CDR3 sequence is CASSLGGTGVVTQYF. CDR3 sequence (DNA): TGTGCCAGCAGCTTAGGCGGGACAGGGGTGGTTACGCAGTATTTT. This rearrangement joins TRBV7-2 to TRBJ2-3; 10 bases agree with TRBD1. The CDR3 runs to 15 residues. V shed 1 base, J shed 8 bases, and the junction held 6 bases outside the gene matches. Germline CDR1 and CDR2: SGHTA and FQGNSA.

The chain links TRBV20-1 to TRBJ2-4; TRBD2 might be the D (5 bases). The CDR3 runs to 14 residues. From germline, CDR1 is DFQATT and CDR2 SNEGSKA (reference sequence). V shed 0 bases and J shed 7 bases, with 13 bases lying between them. For the CDR3, the DNA is TGCAGTGCTAGAGATGGTCGGAGGAGTAACATTCAGTACTTC. This codes for CSARDGRRSNIQYF.

This clonotype was recorded a few times. The chain combines TRBV5-6 with TRBJ2-1; no firm D call. With 1 base removed from V and 9 bases from J, the gap between germline ends came to 11 bases. Germline loops: CDR1 SGHDT, CDR2 YYEEEE. This CDR3 region has 13 residues. CDR3 in DNA: TGTGCCAGCAGCTTGCCAGGTCTAGGTGAGCAGTTCTTC. Translation gives CASSLPGLGEQFF.

The chain couples TRBV10-1 to TRBJ2-1; D not resolved. Trimming pared 7 bases from V and 15 bases from J, leaving 16 bases between. The CDR3 is made up of 11 amino acids. From germline, CDR1 is WNHNN and CDR2 SYGVQD (reference sequence). As DNA, the CDR3 is TGCGCCAGCACCGACTGGAGTCGGTGGTTCTTC. Translating it yields CASTDWSRWFF.

In its sample, this clonotype was seen a few times. A much larger clone lies a single base off, so this may be a read error. This rearrangement joins TRBV15 to TRBJ2-7, with D unresolved. Germline V gene lookup returns CDR1 LNHNV and CDR2 YYDKDF (reference sequence). The CDR3 is 13 residues long. V shed 6 bases and J shed 4 bases, with 13 bases lying between them. The CDR3 nucleotides read TGTGCCACCAGGATCGATAGGGTATACGAGCAGTACTTC. It translates to CATRIDRVYEQYF.

Only a few counts were recorded for this clonotype. The V and J genes are TRBV20-1 and TRBJ1-5; D is undetermined. Germline V CDR1 and CDR2: DFQATT, SNEGSKA (reference sequence). V was clipped by 5 bases and J by 1 base, with 9 bases between them. This CDR3 has 13 residues. The CDR3 protein is CSASPGSNQPQHF. As DNA, the CDR3 is TGCAGTGCTTCCCCGGGGAGCAATCAGCCCCAGCATTTT.

This clonotype appeared many times. CDR3 in DNA: TGTGCCAGCATCTCTCATCTGAGGGTGGGGGGCTACACCTTC. Protein: CASISHLRVGGYTF. The rearrangement uses TRBV27 and TRBJ1-2; D ambiguous. The CDR3 consists of 14 residues. Trimming stripped 7 bases from V and 8 bases from J, with 20 bases between. The germline CDR1 and CDR2 sequences are MNHEY and SMNVEV (reference sequence).

As concerns this clonotype: The junction does not match germline at one end; this may be a read error. The CDR3 reads CAGSPQETQYF. CDR3 coding DNA: TGTGCCGGCTCACCACAAGAGACCCAGTACTTC. The V call is TRBV18, the J call TRBJ2-5; D is unresolved. Germline V lookup: CDR1 KGHSH, CDR2 LQKENI. The CDR3 length is 11 residues.

In its sample, this clonotype was seen many times. The chain carries TRBV6-5 and TRBJ2-1; the D gene could be TRBD1 or TRBD2 (5 bases each). Trimming shortened V by 6 bases and J by 0 bases, and 9 bases separated the two germline ends. Germline lookup yields CDR1 MNHEY and CDR2 SVGAGI. The CDR3 sequence is 14 residues long. CDR3 sequence: CASSGTVSYNEQFF. The CDR3 DNA sequence: TGTGCCAGCAGCGGGACGGTCTCCTACAATGAGCAGTTCTTC.

In this sample, this clonotype turned up many times. V and J are TRBV7-9 and TRBJ1-2, with TRBD1 matching 7 bases. V lost 5 bases to trimming and J lost 0 bases; unmatched junction nucleotides: 9. The CDR3 consists of 16 residues. The germline V gene has CDR1 SEHNR and CDR2 FQNEAQ (reference sequence). The CDR3, as DNA: TGTGCCAGCAGCCCCAAAGACAGGGAAGCTAACTATGGCTACACCTTC. Amino acids: CASSPKDREANYGYTF.

The chain joins TRBV29-1 to TRBJ2-3, with TRBD1 as a possible D gene (7 bases). Trimming left V 3 bases short and J 5 bases short, with 21 bases between. The CDR3 length is 16 residues. Germline-derived CDR1 and CDR2 are SQVTM and ANQGSEA. The CDR3 coding sequence is TGCAGCGTTGATGCTAGTTTTCGACAGGGAGGAGATACGCAGTATTTT. This translates into CSVDASFRQGGDTQYF.

The genes are TRBV20-1 and TRBJ1-1; a weak D match, TRBD1 (5 bases). With 2 bases removed from V and 0 bases from J, the gap between germline ends came to 10 bases. The length of the CDR3 is 14 residues. The V gene's germline CDR1 is DFQATT and CDR2 SNEGSKA (reference sequence). The CDR3 sequence: CSARLGTVNTEAFF. In DNA form, the CDR3 reads TGCAGTGCTAGACTCGGGACGGTGAACACTGAAGCTTTCTTT.

Of note for this clonotype: This may stem from a read error, because a much larger clone lies one nucleotide away. CDR3 region: CTSSSGTEEQYF. The CDR3 DNA follows: TGTACCAGCAGTTCCGGGACAGAAGAGCAGTACTTC. The gene calls are TRBV28 and TRBJ2-7, with 7 bases that match TRBD1. The CDR3 has 12 amino acids. Germline V CDR1 and CDR2: MDHEN, SYDVKM.

The rearrangement links TRBV5-1 to TRBJ2-5; D possibly corresponds to TRBD2 (5 bases). This CDR3 is built from 13 residues. Deletions cut 1 base from V and 5 bases from J, with 9 bases between. Germline V lookup: CDR1 SGHRS, CDR2 YFSETQ. CDR3 sequence reads: CASSLSGVETQYF. The CDR3 DNA sequence: TGCGCCAGCAGCTTGTCCGGGGTGGAGACCCAGTACTTC.

The V gene is TRBV5-1, the J gene TRBJ1-1; D unresolved. The V gene lost 1 base and the J gene lost 0 bases, with 10 bases spanning the gap. CDR1 and CDR2 from the germline V gene are SGHRS and YFSETQ. This CDR3 is built from 15 residues. The CDR3 DNA reads TGCGCCAGCAGCTTGTCCGCGGATCTGAACACTGAAGCTTTCTTT. Its protein product is CASSLSADLNTEAFF.

The V call is TRBV5-1, the J call TRBJ1-4, with D maybe TRBD1 (6 bases). Trimming shortened V by 4 bases and J by 8 bases, and 18 bases separated the two germline ends. Germline V gene lookup returns CDR1 SGHRS and CDR2 YFSETQ. The CDR3 contains 15 residues. In DNA form, the CDR3 reads TGCGCCAGCAGCCGGGCAGGGGTTCTTCGCGAAAAACTGTTTTTT. Residues: CASSRAGVLREKLFF.

This clonotype was counted ten times or more. The V call is TRBV7-3, the J call TRBJ2-3; D perhaps matches TRBD2 (7 bases). Germline V gene lookup returns CDR1 SGHTA and CDR2 FQGTGA. Trimming took 8 bases from V and 1 from J, leaving 16 bases between them. CDR3 length: 15 amino acids. As DNA, the CDR3 is TGTGCCAGCGCCCGGGGGGCGGGGGGCACAGATACGCAGTATTTT. Protein sequence: CASARGAGGTDTQYF. The full variable domain, in which reference TRBV7-3 and TRBJ2-3 provide the parts outside the CDR3, is GAGVSQTPSNKVTEKGKYVELRCDPISGHTALYWYRQSLGQGPEFLIYFQGTGAADDSGLPNDRFFAVRPEGSVSTLKIQRTERGDSAVYLCASARGAGGTDTQYFGPGTRLTVL.

Only one count was recorded for this clonotype. One end of the junction does not line up with germline, which may come from a read error. V usage is TRBV5-1 and J usage is TRBJ2-7; 8 nucleotides agree with TRBD1. The CDR3 covers 15 residues. Germline V gene sequence: CDR1 SGHRS, CDR2 YFSETQ. This CDR3 is CASSSQGQARYELYF. CDR3 sequence (DNA): TGCGCCAGCAGCTCCCAGGGACAGGCCCGATACGAGCTGTACTTC. Filled out from reference TRBV5-1 and TRBJ2-7, the complete variable domain reads KAGVTQTPRYLIKTRGQQVTLSCSPISGHRSVSWYQQTPGQGLQFLFEYFSETQRNKGNFPGRFSGRQFSNSRSEMNVSTLELGDSALYLCASSSQGQARYELYFGPGTRLTVT.